This entry lists 2 T cell receptor beta chains sequenced from one sample in a study of cytomegalovirus exposure and HLA in healthy donors. The PCR ran on 60 Vbeta and 13 Jbeta primers. Sequenced by immunoSEQ multiplex PCR; TCRdb stores in-frame clones only, minus some. Of some 150,000 clones in the sample, roughly 87% were seen once. The source material was PBMCs. The receptor source for this set is a young man in good health and CMV-seropositive.

The chain carries TRBV13 and TRBJ2-7, with D possibly being TRBD1 (5 bases). V was cut by 1 base and J by 3 bases, with 7 bases left in between. CDR1 and CDR2 (germline): PRHDT, FYEKMQ (reference sequence). This CDR3 region has 13 residues. CDR3 sequence (DNA): TGTGCCAGCAGCTTAGAAGGGGACTACGAGCAGTACTTC. This encodes CASSLEGDYEQYF.

The rearrangement uses TRBV9 and TRBJ2-2; D is perhaps TRBD1 (5 bases). There are 14 residues in the CDR3. CDR1 is SGDLS, CDR2 YYNGEE, per germline. Trimming shortened V by 1 base and J by 3 bases, and 7 bases separated the two germline ends. The CDR3 DNA follows: TGTGCCAGCAGCGTACAGGGTTACACCGGGGAGCTGTTTTTT. Its protein product is CASSVQGYTGELFF.